These 26 T cell receptor beta chains share one sample of origin, sequenced in a study of CXCR3-negative and CXCR3-positive naive CD8 T cells (dated by TCRdb to the late 2010s). What the authors observed across the whole study: TRB CDR3s from CXCR3-positive naive cells showed higher hydrophobicity (lower Kidera factor 4), lower energy, and higher strength and volume indices than CXCR3-negative naive cells.

These receptors lack a known antigen. The sequencer was a NextSeq 550. The Human TCR Profiling Kit (MiLaboratory) was used to prepare UMI-labeled 5' RACE TRB cDNA libraries. The reads went through TCRdb reprocessing, and each CDR3 protein sequence gets one entry with no DNA. This sample's table contains around 160,000 distinct CDR3 sequences. Around 0.28% of the sample is held by the ten biggest clonotypes. Source material: naive CXCR3+ CD8+ T cells from blood. The cell subset or site label corresponds to: CD45RO-CCR7+CD27+CD95- naive CD8+ T cells expressing CXCR3 (TNR3+). The receptors here all came from a human donor in good health. Some clones in this sample may be carry-over from other donors' samples.

CDR3 region: CAWSAGDFWTEAFF. The J gene is TRBJ1-1, the V gene TRBV30. The CDR3 is made up of 14 amino acids. The germline V gene encodes CDR1 GTSNPN and CDR2 SVGIG (reference sequence).

V is TRBV9 and J is TRBJ2-1; checking the TCRdb D call of TRBD1 is not possible without DNA. The CDR3 length is 17 residues. Per germline, CDR1 SGDLS and CDR2 YYNGEE. CDR3 amino acids: CASSALEYGGHNNEQFF. Full variable domain (rest looked up from reference TRBV9 and TRBJ2-1): DSGVTQTPKHLITATGQRVTLRCSPRSGDLSVYWYQQSLDQGLQFLIQYYNGEERAKGNILERFSAQQFPDLHSELNLSSLELGDSALYFCASSALEYGGHNNEQFFGPGTRLTVL.

This chain joins TRBV7-8 and TRBJ2-7; TCRdb gives TRBD1 as the D gene, but with no DNA this cannot be confirmed. Germline-derived CDR1 and CDR2 are SGHVS and FQNEAQ. This CDR3 is 16 amino acids long. The CDR3 loop is CASSPTGGLNSYEQYF.

The gene calls are TRBV12-3 or TRBV12-4 and TRBJ2-7; TCRdb's D call, TRBD1, is unchecked because there is no DNA. This CDR3 is built from 14 residues. Here the CDR3 reads CASSSNWDRLEQYF.

The V and J genes are TRBV4-1 and TRBJ2-4. Per germline, CDR1 MGHRA and CDR2 YSYEKL. The CDR3 is 14 amino acids. CDR3 sequence: CASSQELAKNIQYF.

The chain recombines TRBV7-2 with TRBJ1-2; absent DNA, TCRdb's TRBD1 call cannot be checked. Looked up from germline, CDR1 is SGHTA and CDR2 is FQGNSA. There are 14 residues in the CDR3. This CDR3 reads CASSSSWGDYGYTF.

This sequence joins TRBV6-5 and TRBJ2-7; TCRdb gives TRBD1 as the D gene, but with no DNA this cannot be confirmed. The CDR3 sequence is 16 residues long. The germline V gene has CDR1 MNHEY and CDR2 SVGAGI. CDR3 amino acids: CASTHAWGKSSYEQYF.

This chain connects TRBV7-9 to TRBJ1-2; TCRdb's D call of TRBD1 is untestable without DNA. The CDR3 loop spans 15 amino acids. CDR1 and CDR2 (germline): SEHNR, FQNEAQ (reference sequence). The CDR3: CASSLSGTEHYGYTF.

This rearrangement joins TRBV18 to TRBJ2-1; TCRdb indicates TRBD2, and absent DNA this call remains unverified. The germline V gene encodes CDR1 KGHSH and CDR2 LQKENI. The CDR3 is made up of 15 amino acids. The CDR3 region is CASSPKSGSYNEQFF. The full variable domain, rest sourced from reference TRBV18 and TRBJ2-1, is NAGVMQNPRHLVRRRGQEARLRCSPMKGHSHVYWYRQLPEEGLKFMVYLQKENIIDESGMPKERFSAEFPKEGPSILRIQQVVRGDSAAYFCASSPKSGSYNEQFFGPGTRLTVL.

The genes are TRBV24-1 and TRBJ2-1; TCRdb outputs TRBD1, but without DNA this stays unchecked. This CDR3 comprises 13 residues. Germline V lookup: CDR1 KGHDR, CDR2 SFDVKD. CDR3 loop: CAVSQGFYNEQFF.

This chain joins TRBV29-1 and TRBJ1-4; there is no DNA to check the TCRdb D call of TRBD1. Germline V lookup: CDR1 SQVTM, CDR2 ANQGSEA. This CDR3 region has 15 residues. CDR3 protein: CRRRVRKRHNEKLFF.

This chain links TRBV13 with TRBJ2-1; TCRdb picks TRBD2, but there is no DNA to check that call. This CDR3 is built from 15 residues. CDR1 and CDR2 from the germline V gene are PRHDT and FYEKMQ (reference sequence). The CDR3 protein is CASSLGLAGGNEQFF.

This chain connects TRBV6-5 to TRBJ1-2. The CDR3 sequence is 13 residues long. Germline-derived CDR1 and CDR2 are MNHEY and SVGAGI. This CDR3 is CASSEGIGYGYTF.

The J gene is TRBJ2-7, the V gene TRBV7-6; the D call of TRBD1 rests on TCRdb alone, since no DNA is present to check it. The CDR3 has 13 amino acids. Per germline, CDR1 SGHVS and CDR2 FNYEAQ. The CDR3 protein is CASSLRQSYEQYF.

The V and J genes are TRBV29-1 and TRBJ2-7. The CDR3 has 13 amino acids. CDR1 is SQVTM, CDR2 ANQGSEA, per germline. The CDR3 is CSVGGLRVHEQYF.

V and J are TRBV7-3 and TRBJ2-3; the TRBD2 assignment by TCRdb is unverifiable without DNA. The germline V gene has CDR1 SGHTA and CDR2 FQGTGA. The CDR3 totals 14 residues. CDR3: CASSLGAGIDTQYF. The full variable domain, in which reference TRBV7-3 and TRBJ2-3 provide the parts outside the CDR3, is GAGVSQTPSNKVTEKGKYVELRCDPISGHTALYWYRQSLGQGPEFLIYFQGTGAADDSGLPNDRFFAVRPEGSVSTLKIQRTERGDSAVYLCASSLGAGIDTQYFGPGTRLTVL.

The chain has TRBV7-9 and TRBJ1-1; TCRdb calls TRBD1, which cannot be checked without DNA. Germline-derived CDR1 and CDR2 are SEHNR and FQNEAQ (reference sequence). This CDR3 is 15 amino acids long. CDR3 region: CASSPGPRVGTEAFF.

The CDR3 region is CASRASYEQYF. V and J are TRBV6-5 and TRBJ2-7. The length of the CDR3 is 11 residues. Germline CDR1 MNHEY, CDR2 SVGAGI.

This rearrangement joins TRBV5-4 to TRBJ2-5. CDR1 SGHNT and CDR2 YYREEE come from the germline V gene (reference sequence). The CDR3 is 14 amino acids. This CDR3 reads CASSPMGFQETQYF.

Here the CDR3 reads CSVDLFGSGGSYNEQFF. The V and J genes are TRBV29-1 and TRBJ2-1; the D gene TCRdb calls, TRBD2, cannot be checked with no DNA. The germline gives CDR1 SQVTM, CDR2 ANQGSEA. The CDR3 sequence is 17 residues long.

The J gene is TRBJ1-3, the V gene TRBV6-5. The CDR3 extends over 17 amino acids. CDR1 MNHEY and CDR2 SVGAGI come from the germline V gene. CDR3 sequence reads: CASNIYWTELSGNTIYF.

This chain links TRBV29-1 with TRBJ2-6. Germline loops: CDR1 SQVTM, CDR2 ANQGSEA. The CDR3 extends over 15 amino acids. The CDR3 reads CSVVGGDSGANVLTF. Combining the CDR3 with reference TRBV29-1 and TRBJ2-6 gives the whole variable domain SAVISQKPSRDICQRGTSLTIQCQVDSQVTMMFWYRQQPGQSLTLIATANQGSEATYESGFVIDKFPISRPNLTFSTLTVSNMSPEDSSIYLCSVVGGDSGANVLTFGAGSRLTVL.

The J gene is TRBJ1-1, the V gene TRBV7-9; no DNA is available, so the TRBD1 call from TCRdb remains unchecked. Per the germline V gene, CDR1 is SEHNR and CDR2 is FQNEAQ (reference sequence). The CDR3 runs 14 residues. The CDR3 sequence is CASSSTGQNTEAFF.

V and J are TRBV9 and TRBJ2-7; TCRdb lists TRBD2, though no DNA is available to test this call. The CDR3 is 15 amino acids. CDR1 is SGDLS and CDR2 is YYNGEE in the germline V gene. The chain's CDR3 is CASSNPSGAYYEQYF.

The genes are TRBV7-3 and TRBJ1-1. This CDR3 has 13 residues. CDR1 SGHTA and CDR2 FQGTGA come from the germline V gene. This chain's CDR3 is CASSLFENTEAFF.

The chain has TRBV3-1 and TRBJ2-7. The CDR3 contains 16 residues. Germline V CDR1 and CDR2: LGHDT, YNNKEL (reference sequence). CDR3 protein: CASSQELSYQTYEQYF.